This entry lists 10 T cell receptor beta chains sequenced from one sample in a study of T cells in women clearing cervical HPV infection. TCRdb's table, derived via immunoSEQ multiplex PCR, lists solely in-frame clones and lacks some. The data include around 16,000 clones; the top ten clones carry under 12%. Sequencing input: blood buffy coat. The origin of the receptors is a woman between 18 and 69 years old with a cervical HPV16 infection that either progressed to CIN3+ or cleared (not recorded which).

Incomplete CDR3 DNA: TGCAGTGCTAGTTATAGCGGGAGGTGGGGTTACGAG. It codes for CSASYSGRWGYE. The entire CDR3 is CSASYSGRWGYEQYF. The chain joins TRBV20-1 to TRBJ2-7; 10 bases line up with TRBD2. The read falls 3 residues short of the CDR3 end, and the missing part is taken from the germline J gene. The ends lost 3 bases at V and 4 bases at J; junction bases unmatched: 9. From germline, CDR1 is DFQATT and CDR2 SNEGSKA (reference sequence). This CDR3 is 15 amino acids long.

Incomplete CDR3 DNA: TGTGCCAGTAACGGGGGTCTGGATACG. Translated: CASNGGLDT. The full-length CDR3 reads as CASNGGLDTQYF. The chain couples TRBV19 to TRBJ2-3; D perhaps matches TRBD2 (6 bases). Read sequence stops 3 residues before the CDR3 end, and the germline J gene provides the missing end. The V gene lost 7 bases and the J gene lost 6 bases, with 11 bases spanning the gap. CDR1 LNHDA and CDR2 SQIVND come from the germline V gene (reference sequence). The CDR3 sequence is 12 residues long.

Worth noting for this clone: With the read ending 3 residues before the CDR3 end, the germline J gene is used to fill in that end. This chain links TRBV11-2 with TRBJ1-1, with D uncertain. The germline gives CDR1 SGHAT, CDR2 FQNNGV. The CDR3 covers 14 residues. The CDR3 loop is CASSLEIFPKLAFF. Partial CDR3 DNA: TGTGCCAGCAGCTTAGAGATTTTTCCTAAGTTG.

As for this clone: The read is 3 residues too short to cover the CDR3 end, so that end is filled in from the germline J gene. V is TRBV5-4 and J is TRBJ2-7; 9 bases are shared with TRBD1. V shed 2 bases, J shed 5 bases, and the junction held 5 bases outside the gene matches. Germline CDR1 reads SGHNT; CDR2 reads YYREEE (reference sequence). The CDR3 has 14 residues. CDR3 bases read: TGTGCCAGCAGCTTTGTTGGGACAGGGAACGAG. It specifies CASSFVGTGNE. The entire CDR3 protein reads CASSFVGTGNEQYF.

For this clone: From the germline J gene comes the end of the CDR3, since the read stops 3 residues before it. J is TRBJ2-2 and V is TRBV10-3, with TRBD2 matching over 7 bases. Germline values: CDR1 ENHRY, CDR2 SYGVKD. This CDR3 is built from 18 residues. After removal of 4 bases from V and 2 bases from J, the junction contained 13 bases not matched to a gene. The CDR3 DNA, read in part, is TGTGCCATCAGTGTTCCCCGGGATGGCGGGAGTAACACCGGGGAG. Residues: CAISVPRDGGSNTGE. The complete CDR3 sequence is CAISVPRDGGSNTGELFF.

On this clone itself: The read terminates 3 residues before the CDR3 end, so the remaining end is supplied by the germline J gene. This chain connects TRBV6-2 or TRBV6-3 to TRBJ1-2, with D uncertain. From germline, CDR1 is MNHEY and CDR2 SVGEGT. This CDR3 is 13 amino acids long. Trimming removed 4 bases from V and 4 bases from J, with 10 bases in between. The CDR3: CASSSPDFYGYTF. The sequenced CDR3 bases are TGTGCCAGCAGTTCTCCAGATTTCTATGGC.

Regarding this clone: Sequencing ends 3 residues short of the CDR3 end; the germline J gene provides the rest. The gene calls are TRBV7-3 and TRBJ1-2; 7 bases match TRBD1. CDR1 and CDR2 (germline): SGHTA, FQGTGA. The CDR3 length is 14 residues. This CDR3 reads CASSLRQGSYDYTF. The CDR3 DNA, read in part, is TGTGCCAGCAGCCTCCGACAGGGATCCTACGAC.

Comment on this clone: The CDR3 end falls 3 residues outside the read, so it is completed with the germline J gene. This chain joins TRBV11-3 and TRBJ2-5; 7 bases fit TRBD1. With V trimmed by 2 bases and J by 5 bases, 5 bases remained unmatched. CDR3 size: 14 residues. The germline V gene encodes CDR1 SGHNT and CDR2 YENEEA. CDR3 sequence: CASSLINRGETQYF. The sequenced part of the CDR3 DNA is TGTGCCAGCAGCTTAATAAACAGGGGTGAGACC.

Points on this clone: Coverage ceases 3 residues before the CDR3 finishes, and the germline J gene fills in the end. The chain joins TRBV18 to TRBJ1-2; D gene unclear. The germline V gene encodes CDR1 KGHSH and CDR2 LQKENI. The CDR3 has 11 residues. Here the CDR3 reads CASSPQSDYTF. The CDR3 bases that were read are TGTGCCAGCTCACCACAGAGCGAC.

With regard to this clone: The CDR3 is cut off 3 residues early in the read; its end comes from the germline J gene. The chain carries TRBV7-2 and TRBJ1-1, with 7 bases lining up with TRBD1. This CDR3 has 14 residues. Looked up from germline, CDR1 is SGHTA and CDR2 is FQGNSA. V trimming: 5 bases; J trimming: 0 bases; junction bases outside the gene matches: 3. CDR3 protein: CASSPGQLNTEAFF. CDR3 DNA, as far as it was read: TGTGCCAGCAGCCCGGGACAGCTGAACACTGAA.